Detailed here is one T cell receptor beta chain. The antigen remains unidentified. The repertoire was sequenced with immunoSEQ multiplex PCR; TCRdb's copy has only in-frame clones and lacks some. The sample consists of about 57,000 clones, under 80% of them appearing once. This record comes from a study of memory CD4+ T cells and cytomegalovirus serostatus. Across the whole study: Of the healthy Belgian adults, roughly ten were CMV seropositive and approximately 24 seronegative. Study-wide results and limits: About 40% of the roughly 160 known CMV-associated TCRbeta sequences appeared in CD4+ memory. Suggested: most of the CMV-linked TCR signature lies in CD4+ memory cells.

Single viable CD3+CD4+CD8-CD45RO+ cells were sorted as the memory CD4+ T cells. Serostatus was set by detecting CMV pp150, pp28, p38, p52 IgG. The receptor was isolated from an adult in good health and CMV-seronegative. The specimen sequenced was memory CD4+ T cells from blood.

Here the CDR3 DNA reads TGTGCCAGCAGTGGACAGGGGCCCGGAGAGACCCAGTACTTC. Translating it yields CASSGQGPGETQYF. V and J are TRBV2 and TRBJ2-5, with 8 nucleotides matching TRBD1. The V gene's germline CDR1 is SNHLY and CDR2 FYNNEI. Unmatched junction bases numbered 5, after V lost 4 bases and J lost 4 bases. The CDR3 is 14 residues long.